This TCR beta chain was obtained from a study of shared clonotypes between healthy human individuals. Study background: Those who served as donors were a couple of women and a few men between the ages of 18 and 49. CD4 naive cells filled three plates per donor, CD4 memory three, CD8 naive two and CD8 memory one.

Method: immunoSEQ multiplex PCR; TCRdb's copy keeps in-frame clones and lacks some. The sample yields some 1,600,000 clones, around 98% seen once. Researchers partitioned CD4+ cells into CD45RA+ naive and CD45RA-negative memory subsets. This clonotype originated in a man aged 25-45 years in good health. The sample taken for sequencing was naive CD4+ T cells sorted from blood. Subset denoted: CD45RA+ positively selected.

CDR3 coding DNA: TGTGCCAGCAGCTCAAACCAGGGGAGGGTCAATCAGCCCCAGCATTTT. This encodes CASSSNQGRVNQPQHF. The chain combines TRBV11-2 with TRBJ1-5; possibly TRBD1 for D (6 bases). Germline V gene data show CDR1 as SGHAT and CDR2 as FQNNGV. Trimming left V 4 bases short and J 3 bases short, with 16 bases between. This CDR3 is built from 16 residues.